This TCR beta chain is from a study of cytomegalovirus exposure and HLA in healthy donors. The primer mix had 60 Vbeta and 13 Jbeta primers. Profiled with immunoSEQ multiplex PCR; TCRdb holds only in-frame clones, not every one. The top ten hold about 11% of the sample, which has around 130,000 clones, roughly four fifths seen once. With respect to this clone: Antigen: not known.

Notes on the study in general: Overall, approximately 150 TCR beta chains were annotated as cytomegalovirus-associated.

The sequencing sample was made of PBMCs. The receptor was isolated from a male donor in good health and CMV-seropositive.

The CDR3 nucleotides read TGTGCCAGCAGCTCGCCCACAGGGGACGAGCAGTACTTC. Encoded protein: CASSSPTGDEQYF. The gene calls are TRBV13 and TRBJ2-5, with TRBD1 matching over 7 bases. The J call may be wrong; the DNA end is better matched by TRBJ2-7. This CDR3 comprises 13 residues. CDR1 and CDR2 from the germline V gene are PRHDT and FYEKMQ (reference sequence).